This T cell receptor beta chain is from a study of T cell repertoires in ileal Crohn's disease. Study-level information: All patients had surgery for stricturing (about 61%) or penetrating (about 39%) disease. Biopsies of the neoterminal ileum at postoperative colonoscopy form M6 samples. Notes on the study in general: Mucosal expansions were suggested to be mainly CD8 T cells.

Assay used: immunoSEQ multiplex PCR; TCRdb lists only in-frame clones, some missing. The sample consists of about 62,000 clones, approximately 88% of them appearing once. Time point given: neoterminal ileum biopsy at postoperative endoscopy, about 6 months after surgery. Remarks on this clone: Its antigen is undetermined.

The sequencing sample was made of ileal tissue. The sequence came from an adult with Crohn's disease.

The CDR3 coding sequence is TGTGCCAGCAGCTTAGTTGACGGACAGGGTCACAGTGAGCAGTTCTTC. Translating it yields CASSLVDGQGHSEQFF. The chain carries TRBV11-2 and TRBJ2-1; 8 bases agree with TRBD1. Germline assignment: CDR1 SGHAT and CDR2 FQNNGV. The CDR3 runs 16 residues. The V segment lost 1 base and the J segment 9 bases; nucleotides outside the gene matches: 11.